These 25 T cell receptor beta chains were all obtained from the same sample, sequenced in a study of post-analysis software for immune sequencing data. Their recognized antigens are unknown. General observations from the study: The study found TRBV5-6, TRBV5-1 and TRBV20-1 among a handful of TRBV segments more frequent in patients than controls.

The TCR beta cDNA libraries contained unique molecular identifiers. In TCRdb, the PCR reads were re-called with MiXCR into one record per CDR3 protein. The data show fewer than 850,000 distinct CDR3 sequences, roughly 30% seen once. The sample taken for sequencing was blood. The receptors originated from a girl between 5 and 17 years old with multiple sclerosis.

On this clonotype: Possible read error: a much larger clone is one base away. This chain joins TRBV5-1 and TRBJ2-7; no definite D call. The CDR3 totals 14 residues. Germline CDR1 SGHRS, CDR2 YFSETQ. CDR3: CASSLDGGPYERYF. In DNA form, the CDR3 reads TGCGCCAGCAGCTTGGACGGCGGACCCTACGAGCGGTACTTC.

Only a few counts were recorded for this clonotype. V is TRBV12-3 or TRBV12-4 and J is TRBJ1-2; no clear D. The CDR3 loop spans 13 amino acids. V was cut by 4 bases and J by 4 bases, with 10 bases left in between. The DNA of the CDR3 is TGTGCCAGCAGTTACGGGCAGGCCTATGGCTACACCTTC. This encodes CASSYGQAYGYTF.

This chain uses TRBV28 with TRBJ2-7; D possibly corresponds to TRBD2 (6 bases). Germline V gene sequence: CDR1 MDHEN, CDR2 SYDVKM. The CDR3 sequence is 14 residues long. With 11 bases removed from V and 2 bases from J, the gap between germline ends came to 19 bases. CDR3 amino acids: CASKRMGGAYEQYF. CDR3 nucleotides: TGTGCCTCCAAAAGGATGGGCGGGGCCTACGAGCAGTACTTC.

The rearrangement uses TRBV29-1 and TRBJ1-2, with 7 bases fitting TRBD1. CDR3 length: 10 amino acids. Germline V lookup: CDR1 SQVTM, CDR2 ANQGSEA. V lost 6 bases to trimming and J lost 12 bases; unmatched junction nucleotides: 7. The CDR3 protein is CSVEQGSHTF. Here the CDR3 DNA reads TGCAGCGTCGAACAGGGGTCGCACACCTTC.

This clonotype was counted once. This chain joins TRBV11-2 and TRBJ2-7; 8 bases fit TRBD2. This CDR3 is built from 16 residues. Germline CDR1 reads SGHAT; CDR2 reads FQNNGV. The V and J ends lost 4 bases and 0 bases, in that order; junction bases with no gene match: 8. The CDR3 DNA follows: TGTGCCAGCAGCTGGGATGTAGCGGGGAGCTCCTACGAGCAGTACTTC. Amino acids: CASSWDVAGSSYEQYF.

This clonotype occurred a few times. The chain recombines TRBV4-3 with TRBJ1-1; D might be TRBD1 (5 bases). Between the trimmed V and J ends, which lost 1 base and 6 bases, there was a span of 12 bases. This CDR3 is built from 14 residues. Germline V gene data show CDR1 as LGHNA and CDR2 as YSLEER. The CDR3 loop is CASSQVRGDPEAFF. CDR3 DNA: TGCGCCAGCAGCCAAGTTCGGGGGGATCCTGAAGCTTTCTTT.

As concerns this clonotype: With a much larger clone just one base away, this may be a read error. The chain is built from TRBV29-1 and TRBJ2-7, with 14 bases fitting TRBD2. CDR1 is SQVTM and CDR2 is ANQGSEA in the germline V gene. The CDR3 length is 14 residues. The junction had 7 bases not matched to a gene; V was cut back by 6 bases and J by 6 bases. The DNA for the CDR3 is TGCAGCGTCGCGGGACTAGCGGGAGCCGGCGAGCAGTACTTC. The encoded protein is CSVAGLAGAGEQYF.

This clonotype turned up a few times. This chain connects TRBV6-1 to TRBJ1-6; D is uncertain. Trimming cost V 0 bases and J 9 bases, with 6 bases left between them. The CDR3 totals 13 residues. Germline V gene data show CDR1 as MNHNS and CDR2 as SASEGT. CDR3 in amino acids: CASSEALGSPLHF. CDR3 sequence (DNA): TGTGCCAGCAGTGAAGCCTTGGGTTCACCCCTCCACTTT.

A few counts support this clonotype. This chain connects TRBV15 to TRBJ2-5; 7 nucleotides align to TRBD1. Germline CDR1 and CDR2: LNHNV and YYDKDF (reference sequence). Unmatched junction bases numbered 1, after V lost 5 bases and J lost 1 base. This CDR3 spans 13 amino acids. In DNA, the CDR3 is TGTGCCACCAGCGGGGACAGCCAAGAGACCCAGTACTTC. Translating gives CATSGDSQETQYF.

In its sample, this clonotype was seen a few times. The CDR3 sequence: CASSLFYRANQETQYF. The DNA for the CDR3 is TGTGCCAGCAGCTTATTTTACAGGGCCAACCAAGAGACCCAGTACTTC. This chain joins TRBV5-6 and TRBJ2-5, with D possibly TRBD1 on 6 matching bases. The length of the CDR3 is 16 residues. V lost 2 bases and J 0 bases, leaving 14 bases between the germline ends. Germline CDR1 and CDR2: SGHDT and YYEEEE.

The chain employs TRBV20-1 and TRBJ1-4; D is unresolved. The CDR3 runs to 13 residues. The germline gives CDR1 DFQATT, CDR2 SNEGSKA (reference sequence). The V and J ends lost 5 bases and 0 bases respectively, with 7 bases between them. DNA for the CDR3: TGCAGTGCTCGGGGTTCAACTAATGAAAAACTGTTTTTT. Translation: CSARGSTNEKLFF.

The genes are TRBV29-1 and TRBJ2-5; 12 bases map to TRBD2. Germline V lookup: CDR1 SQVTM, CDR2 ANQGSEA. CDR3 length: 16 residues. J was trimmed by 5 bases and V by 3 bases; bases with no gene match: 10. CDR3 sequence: CSVDASGRAGRETQYF. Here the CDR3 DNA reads TGCAGCGTTGATGCTAGCGGGAGGGCCGGTCGGGAGACCCAGTACTTC. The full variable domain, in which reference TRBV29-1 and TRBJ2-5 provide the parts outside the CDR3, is SAVISQKPSRDICQRGTSLTIQCQVDSQVTMMFWYRQQPGQSLTLIATANQGSEATYESGFVIDKFPISRPNLTFSTLTVSNMSPEDSSIYLCSVDASGRAGRETQYFGPGTRLLVL.

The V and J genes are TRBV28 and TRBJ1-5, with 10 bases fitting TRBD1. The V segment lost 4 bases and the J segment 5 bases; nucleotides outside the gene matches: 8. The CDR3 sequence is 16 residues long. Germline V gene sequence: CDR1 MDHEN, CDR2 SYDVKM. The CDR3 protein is CASSSGQGRFDQPQHF. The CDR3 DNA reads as TGTGCCAGCAGTTCGGGACAGGGGCGGTTCGATCAGCCCCAGCATTTT.

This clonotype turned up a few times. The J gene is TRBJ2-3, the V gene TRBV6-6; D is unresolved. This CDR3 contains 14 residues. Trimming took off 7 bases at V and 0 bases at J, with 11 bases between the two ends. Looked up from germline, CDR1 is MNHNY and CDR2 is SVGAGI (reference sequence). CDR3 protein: CASNLRSSTDTQYF. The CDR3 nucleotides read TGTGCCAGCAACCTACGGTCCAGCACAGATACGCAGTATTTT.

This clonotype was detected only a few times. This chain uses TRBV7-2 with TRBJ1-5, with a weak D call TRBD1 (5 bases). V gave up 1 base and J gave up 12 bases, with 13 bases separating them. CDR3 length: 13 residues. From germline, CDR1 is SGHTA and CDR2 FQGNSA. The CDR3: CASSLVSTGDQHF. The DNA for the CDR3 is TGTGCCAGCAGCTTAGTTTCAACGGGGGACCAGCATTTT.

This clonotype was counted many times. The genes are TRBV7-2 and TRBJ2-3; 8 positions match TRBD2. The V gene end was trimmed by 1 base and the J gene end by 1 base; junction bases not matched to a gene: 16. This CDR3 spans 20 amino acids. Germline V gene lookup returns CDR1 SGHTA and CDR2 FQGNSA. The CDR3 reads CASSLGFIAGPLRGTDTQYF. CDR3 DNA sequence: TGTGCCAGCAGCTTAGGCTTTATAGCGGGGCCGCTTCGAGGCACAGATACGCAGTATTTT.

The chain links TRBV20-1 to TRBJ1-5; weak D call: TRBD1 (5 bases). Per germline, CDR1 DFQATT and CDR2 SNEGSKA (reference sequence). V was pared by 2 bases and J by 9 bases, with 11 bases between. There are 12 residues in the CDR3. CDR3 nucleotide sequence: TGCAGTGCTAGACAGGGTCTTGGGCCCCAGCATTTT. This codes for CSARQGLGPQHF.

The DNA of the CDR3 is TGTGCCAGCCCAAGGGGTGGTGCCCCGCAACTCTACACCTTC. This codes for CASPRGGAPQLYTF. The chain has TRBV18 and TRBJ1-2; tentatively, D is TRBD1 (5 bases). The CDR3 spans 14 residues. V lost 8 bases to trimming and J lost 10 bases, with 23 bases between them. The germline V gene has CDR1 KGHSH and CDR2 LQKENI.

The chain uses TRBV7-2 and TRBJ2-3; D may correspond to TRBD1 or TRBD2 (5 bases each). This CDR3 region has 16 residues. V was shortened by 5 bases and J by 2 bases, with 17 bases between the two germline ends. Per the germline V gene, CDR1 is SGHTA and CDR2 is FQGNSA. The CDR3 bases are TGTGCCAGCAGCCCCCTCCTCTCAGGGACCACAGATACGCAGTATTTT. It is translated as CASSPLLSGTTDTQYF. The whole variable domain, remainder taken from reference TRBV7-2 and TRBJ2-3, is GAGVSQSPSNKVTEKGKDVELRCDPISGHTALYWYRQSLGQGLEFLIYFQGNSAPDKSGLPSDRFSAERTGGSVSTLTIQRTQQEDSAVYLCASSPLLSGTTDTQYFGPGTRLTVL.

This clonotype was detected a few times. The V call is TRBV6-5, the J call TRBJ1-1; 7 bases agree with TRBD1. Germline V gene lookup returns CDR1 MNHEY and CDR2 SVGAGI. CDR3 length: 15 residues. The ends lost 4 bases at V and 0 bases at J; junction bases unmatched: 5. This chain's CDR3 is CASSLGTDMNTEAFF. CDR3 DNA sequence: TGTGCCAGCAGTTTAGGGACAGACATGAACACTGAAGCTTTCTTT.

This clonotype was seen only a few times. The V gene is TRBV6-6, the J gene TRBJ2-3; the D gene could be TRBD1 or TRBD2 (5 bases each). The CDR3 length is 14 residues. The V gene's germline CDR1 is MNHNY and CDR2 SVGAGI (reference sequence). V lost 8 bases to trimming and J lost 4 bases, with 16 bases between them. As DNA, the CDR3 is TGTGCCAGCTCCGGGGTCGAGGGACCAGATACGCAGTATTTT. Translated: CASSGVEGPDTQYF.

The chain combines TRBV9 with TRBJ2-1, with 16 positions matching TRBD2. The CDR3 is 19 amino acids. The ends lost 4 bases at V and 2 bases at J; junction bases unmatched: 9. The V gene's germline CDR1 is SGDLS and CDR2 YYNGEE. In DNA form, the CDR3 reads TGTGCCAGCAGCCGAGAGGGACTAGCGGGGGGGGGAACCTACAATGAGCAGTTCTTC. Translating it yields CASSREGLAGGGTYNEQFF.

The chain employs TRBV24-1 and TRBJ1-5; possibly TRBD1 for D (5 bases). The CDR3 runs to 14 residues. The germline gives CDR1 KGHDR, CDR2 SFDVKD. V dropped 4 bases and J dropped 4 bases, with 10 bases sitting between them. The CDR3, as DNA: TGTGCCACCAGTGAGGGGCAGCTGAATCAGCCCCAGCATTTT. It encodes CATSEGQLNQPQHF.

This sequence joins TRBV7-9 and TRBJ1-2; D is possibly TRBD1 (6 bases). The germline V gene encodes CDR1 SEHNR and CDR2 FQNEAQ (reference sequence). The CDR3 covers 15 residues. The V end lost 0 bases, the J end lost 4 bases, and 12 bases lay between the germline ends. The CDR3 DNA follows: TGTGCCAGCAGCTTAGCGCTAATGGACAGCTATGGCTACACCTTC. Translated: CASSLALMDSYGYTF.

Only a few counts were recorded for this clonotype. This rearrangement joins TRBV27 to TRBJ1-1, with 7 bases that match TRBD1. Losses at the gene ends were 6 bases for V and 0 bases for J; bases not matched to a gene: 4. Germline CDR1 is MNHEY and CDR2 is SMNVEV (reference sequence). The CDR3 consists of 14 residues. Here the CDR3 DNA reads TGTGCCAGCAGGGGTACAGGGGTGAACACTGAAGCTTTCTTT. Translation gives CASRGTGVNTEAFF.